This T cell receptor (beta chain) appears in the sequencing data of a study of blood T cell repertoires in COVID-19. Study-level information: Collection of acute and convalescent COVID-19 samples took place in the United States, Italy and Spain.

Germline-derived CDR1 and CDR2 are SNHLY and FYNNEI. Between the trimmed V and J ends, which lost 1 base and 6 bases, there was a span of 7 bases. The CDR3 runs 12 residues. The assay was immunoSEQ multiplex PCR, and TCRdb's table has in-frame clones only and misses some. The repertoire holds 270,000 or so clones, 86% seen once, with approximately 10% in the top ten. The sequenced sample was peripheral blood. The chain joins TRBV2 to TRBJ2-7, with D maybe TRBD2 (6 bases). The TCR originated in a man between 35 and 55 years old with active or convalescent COVID-19. The CDR3 coding sequence is TGTGCCAGCAGTGAAGGGGGACTCGAGCAGTACTTC. Translated, it gives CASSEGGLEQYF.